This T cell receptor (beta chain) was identified in a study of T cell responses to AZD1222 COVID-19 vaccine. Here immunoSEQ multiplex PCR was the method, and the copy in TCRdb shows in-frame clones only, minus some. This sample has some 150,000 clones, with over 80% found just once. This CDR3 is 12 amino acids long. The germline gives CDR1 SEHNR, CDR2 FQNEAQ (reference sequence). The V end lost 5 bases, the J end lost 5 bases, and 9 bases lay between the germline ends. The clonotype was recovered from an adult in good health. Sequenced material: peripheral blood, taken on day 0 of MenACWY control vaccination. This chain joins TRBV7-9 and TRBJ1-1; maybe TRBD1 (5 bases). The CDR3 region is CASSLGVTEAFF. CDR3 DNA sequence: TGTGCCAGCAGCCTAGGGGTAACTGAAGCTTTCTTT.